This T cell receptor beta chain was captured in a study of tumour-infiltrating T cells in Burkitt lymphoma. Trimming took 4 bases from V and 5 from J, leaving 8 bases between them. Germline values: CDR1 SGHDN, CDR2 FVKESK. The CDR3 contains 13 residues. Using immunoSEQ multiplex PCR, the repertoire was profiled, and TCRdb retains in-frame clones only, with some absent. The table has roughly 8,500 clones, roughly two thirds seen once; the top ten hold roughly 37%. The TCR sequence derives from a human donor with diffuse large B-cell lymphoma. The chain has TRBV14 and TRBJ1-4; D call uncertain. Sequenced material: tumor tissue. CDR3 nucleotides: TGTGCCAGCAGCCGCCAGGAAAATGAAAAACTGTTTTTT. Protein: CASSRQENEKLFF.